The clone carrying this T cell receptor (beta chain) came up a few times. Its antigen is unidentified. TCRdb's copy holds only in-frame clones and misses some; the assay was immunoSEQ multiplex PCR. The repertoire holds about 400,000 clones, over 75% seen once, with under 2% in the top ten. Germline-derived CDR1 and CDR2 are KGHDR and SFDVKD. V was shortened by 3 bases and J by 4 bases, with 9 bases between the two germline ends. CDR3 length: 14 residues. These data are taken from a study of Ad26.COV2.S vaccination and SARS-CoV-2 variants. Study-wide results and caveats: After vaccination, substantial breadth of spike-specific CD8+ and CD4+ responses was reported.

The treatment denotes: roughly 18 received Ad26.COV2.S at low or high dose, single or two shots; 5 received placebo; per-sample allocation not given. Collection of the samples took place on day 63 after the first injection of vaccine or placebo. An Ad26 vector that expressed Wuhan-strain SARS-CoV-2 spike constituted the vaccine. Here the sequenced sample was peripheral blood, taken in a trial of Ad26.COV2.S vaccine versus placebo. This chain joins TRBV24-1 and TRBJ1-3; D is undetermined. This TCR was recovered from a person between 18 and 60 years old who received the Ad26.COV2.S COVID-19 vaccine or a placebo. Here the CDR3 reads CATSDAEQGNTIYF. CDR3 nucleotide sequence: TGTGCCACCAGTGATGCCGAACAAGGAAACACCATATATTTT.